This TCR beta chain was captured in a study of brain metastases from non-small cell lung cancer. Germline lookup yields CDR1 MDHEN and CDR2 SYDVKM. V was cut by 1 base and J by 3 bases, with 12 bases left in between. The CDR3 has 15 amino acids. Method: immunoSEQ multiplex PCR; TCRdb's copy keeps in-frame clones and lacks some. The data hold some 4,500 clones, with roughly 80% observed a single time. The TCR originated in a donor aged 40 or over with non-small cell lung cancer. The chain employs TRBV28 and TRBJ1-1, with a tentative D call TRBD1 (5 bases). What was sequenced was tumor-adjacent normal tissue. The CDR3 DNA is TGTGCCAGCAGTTTATTGAAGGGGCCGGACACTGAAGCTTTCTTT. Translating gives CASSLLKGPDTEAFF.